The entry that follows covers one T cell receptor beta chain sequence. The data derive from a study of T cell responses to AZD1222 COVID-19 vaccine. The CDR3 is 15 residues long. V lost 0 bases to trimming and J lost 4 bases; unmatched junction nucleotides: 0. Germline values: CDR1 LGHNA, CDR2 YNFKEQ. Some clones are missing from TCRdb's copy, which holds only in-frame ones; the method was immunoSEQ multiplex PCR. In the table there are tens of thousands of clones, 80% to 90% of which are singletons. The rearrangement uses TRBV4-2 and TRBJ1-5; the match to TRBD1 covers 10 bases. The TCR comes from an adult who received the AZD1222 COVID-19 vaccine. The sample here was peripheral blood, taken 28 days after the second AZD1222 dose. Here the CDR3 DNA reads TGTGCCAGCAGCCAAGAGGACAGGGGGAATCAGCCCCAGCATTTT. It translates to CASSQEDRGNQPQHF.